This T cell receptor (beta chain) originates from a study of blood T cell repertoires in COVID-19. Germline CDR1 is SGHNT and CDR2 is YYREEE (reference sequence). This CDR3 region has 14 residues. Trimming removed 4 bases at V and 2 bases at J, with 11 bases between. Under the authors' procedure: Using reference gene primer amplification, nucleated cell counts were estimated. Clones were read by immunoSEQ multiplex PCR, and TCRdb kept only the in-frame ones, dropping some. The D gene and trimming were derived from the DNA, and the V and J assignments and clone size from that table. The repertoire holds about 30,000 clones, with nearly 80% as singletons.

Sequenced: peripheral blood. The origin of this receptor is a woman aged 65 to 85 with acute or convalescent COVID-19. This rearrangement joins TRBV5-4 to TRBJ2-3, with D perhaps TRBD2 (5 bases). The CDR3 region has the DNA TGTGCCAGCAGCACCGGACTCGCCACAGATACGCAGTATTTT. Protein sequence: CASSTGLATDTQYF.